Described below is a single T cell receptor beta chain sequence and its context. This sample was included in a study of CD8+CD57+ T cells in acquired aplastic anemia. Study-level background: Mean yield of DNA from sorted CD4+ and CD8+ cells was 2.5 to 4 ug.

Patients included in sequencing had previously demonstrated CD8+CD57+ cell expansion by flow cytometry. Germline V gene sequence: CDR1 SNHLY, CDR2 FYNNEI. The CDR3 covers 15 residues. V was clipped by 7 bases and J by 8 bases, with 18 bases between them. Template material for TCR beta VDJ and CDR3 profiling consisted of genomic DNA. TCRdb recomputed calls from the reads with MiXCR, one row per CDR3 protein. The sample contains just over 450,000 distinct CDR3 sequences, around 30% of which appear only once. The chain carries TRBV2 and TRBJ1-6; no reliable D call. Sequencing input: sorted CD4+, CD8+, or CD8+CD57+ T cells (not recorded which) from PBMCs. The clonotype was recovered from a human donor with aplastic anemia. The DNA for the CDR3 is TGTGCCAGCATTGATACTAGCGGGAGGGATTCACCCCTCCACTTT. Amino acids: CASIDTSGRDSPLHF.